This TCR beta chain was captured in a study of regulatory T cells in long-lasting Graves disease (dated by TCRdb to the early 2020s). At the level of the whole study: Persistent Graves' disease was defined as persistently positive TSH receptor autoantibodies together with antithyroid drug treatment for over 5 years. TCR sequencing covered some 13 persistent and around 20 newly diagnosed Graves' disease patients, 33 samples in total. On average, persistent Graves' disease patients in the clinical cohort had been on antithyroid drugs for about 10 years. Patients with persistent Graves' disease were compared with patients with newly diagnosed Graves' disease using TCR sequencing and RNA sequencing of peripheral blood. The study was registered as a clinical trial and conducted in China. The paper's findings and limits, for the study overall: Only the TCR beta chain was sequenced and analyzed. The small sample size was acknowledged by the authors as a limitation that may reduce accuracy. Because the primary lesion, thyroid tissue, could not be accessed, the study looked at peripheral blood alone. Patients with persistent disease shared more public clonotypes (about 2,500) than newly diagnosed patients did (roughly 970). Persistent Graves' disease patients showed lower TCR Shannon entropy and fewer highly expanded clones than newly diagnosed patients, suggesting clonal expansion. Preferential use of TRBV28, TRBJ1-2 and TRBJ2-5 was observed in persistent disease, whereas TRBV20-1 and TRBJ2-1 were favored in newly diagnosed disease.

In this sample, this clonotype turned up a few times. What this receptor recognizes is not known. No base qualities exist here, and no much larger clone lies one base off it. Library preparation used multiplex PCR. TCRdb lists the instrument as Illumina HiSeq 4000. To build TCR beta libraries, CDR3 regions were amplified by Arm-PCR using iRepertoire HTBI primers. Before sequencing, the PCR products underwent gel purification. The original pipeline was this. A total of 62 TRBV and some 15 TRBJ segments were identified across samples and were used for gene usage analysis of CDR3 amino acid clonotypes. COPE and FqMerger were used to merge the filtered high-quality paired reads into contigs. BLAST was used to align contigs to IMGT TRBV, TRBD and TRBJ reference genes, and CDR3 was defined according to IMGT. Clonotypes above 0.1% frequency were classified as highly expanded clones. Repertoire diversity was measured by Shannon entropy, and V-J evenness by the Gini coefficient. Clonotypes shared by more than one individual were considered public. TCRdb itself trimmed the public reads at Q25 with fastp, ran MiXCR and retained productive beta chains. Under each unique CDR3 protein, matching rows form one entry showing the most common genes and DNA. The V and J calls follow TCRdb's processing rather than the paper's. This sample holds approximately 360,000 distinct CDR3 sequences; roughly 25% were observed only once. About 27% of the sample lies in the top ten.

The time point label, read with the paper, signifies: persistent/refractory GD, antithyroid drugs over 5 years with positive TRAb. For both TCR sequencing and RNA sequencing, RNA was extracted from PBMCs in TRIzol. Graves' disease was diagnosed according to American Thyroid Association guidelines. The patients came from an endocrinology department in Xi'an, China. Each patient gave approximately 10 milliliters of peripheral blood, collected in an EDTA anticoagulant tube. Ficoll Paque Plus density gradient separation was used to isolate PBMCs, and no further T cell sorting was performed. RNA quality was checked with an Agilent 2100 Bioanalyzer and agarose gel, and concentration with a NanoDrop 2000. Based on the germline V gene, the CDR1 and CDR2 sequences are MDHEN and SYDVKM. At the junction V is shortened by 6 bases and J by 2 bases, with 13 bases in between. Taken from cysteine to phenylalanine, the CDR3 has 14 residues. The sequence is cut down to CDR3 DNA, 42 bases in frame from base 1.

Material: peripheral blood mononuclear cells (PBMCs), obtained when the disease was refractory, from a patient treated with antithyroid drugs. The chain is assembled from TRBV28 and TRBJ2-5; the D gene identity is not certain. The receptor was derived from a middle-aged woman with Graves disease. Donor details come from another sample of the same person, matched by shared clones. The sequenced DNA is TGTGCCAGCAGCCCAACAGCGTTTCAAGAGACCCAGTACTTC. This codes for CASSPTAFQETQYF.